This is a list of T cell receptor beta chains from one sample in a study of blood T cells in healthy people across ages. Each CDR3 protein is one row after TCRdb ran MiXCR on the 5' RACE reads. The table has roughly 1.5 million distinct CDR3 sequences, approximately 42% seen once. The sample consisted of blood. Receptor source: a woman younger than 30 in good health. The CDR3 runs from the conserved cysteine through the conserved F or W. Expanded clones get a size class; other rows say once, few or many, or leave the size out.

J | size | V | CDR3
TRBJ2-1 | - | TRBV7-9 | CASSPDSKGNEQFF
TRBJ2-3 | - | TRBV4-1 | CASSSGQAGSYTDTQYF
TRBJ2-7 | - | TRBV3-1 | CASSQRTRDEQYF
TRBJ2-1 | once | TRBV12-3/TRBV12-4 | CANSLIDEQFF
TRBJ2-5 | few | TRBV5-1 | CASSPSTSGGETQYF
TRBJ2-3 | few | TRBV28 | CASREPGLAGNTDTQYF
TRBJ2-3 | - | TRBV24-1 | CATSGAASLIHTDTQYF
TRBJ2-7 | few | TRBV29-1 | CSVVEGAHEQYF
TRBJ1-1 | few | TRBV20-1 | CSALKFGGTEAFF
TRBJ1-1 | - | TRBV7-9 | CASSVDSLLEAFF
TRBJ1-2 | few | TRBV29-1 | CSVARGAYYGYTF
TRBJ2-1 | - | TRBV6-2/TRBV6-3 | CASKRGIYNEQFF
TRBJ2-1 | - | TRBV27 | CASSLQGLADNEQFF
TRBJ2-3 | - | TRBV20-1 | CSARDLVAGVYADTQYF
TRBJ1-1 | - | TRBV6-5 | CASSYHRASGTEAFF
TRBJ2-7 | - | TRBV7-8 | CASRLTGQEPYEQYF
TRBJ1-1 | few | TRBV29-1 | CSVALFRQALAFF
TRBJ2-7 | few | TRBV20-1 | CSAIPGLGNYEQYF
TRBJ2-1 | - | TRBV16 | CASSQLARLSYNEQFF
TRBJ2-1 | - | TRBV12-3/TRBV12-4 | CASSTWTSGISDEQFF
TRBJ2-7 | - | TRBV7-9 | CASSLVASGDYEQYF
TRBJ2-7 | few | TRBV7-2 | CASSFPGHRAYNEQYF
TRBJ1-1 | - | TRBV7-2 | CASSFRTVSNTEAFF
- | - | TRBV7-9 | CASSLGAKETQYF
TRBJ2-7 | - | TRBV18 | CASSPQTGAGGFEQYF
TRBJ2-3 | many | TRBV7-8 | CASSQLTGGFDTQYF
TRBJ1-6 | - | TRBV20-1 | CSARGATGYNSPLHF
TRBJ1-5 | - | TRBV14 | CASSQVHGQPQHF
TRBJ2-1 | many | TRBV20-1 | CSARDLISGFSYNEQFF
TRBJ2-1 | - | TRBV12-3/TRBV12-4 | CASSWGDSCNEQFF
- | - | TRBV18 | CASFMDRQHYEQYF
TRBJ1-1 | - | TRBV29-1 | CSAVDRGSEAFF
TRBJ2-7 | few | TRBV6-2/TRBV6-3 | CASAGHPNYEQYF
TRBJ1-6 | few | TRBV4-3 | CASSQSGYGTESSPLHF
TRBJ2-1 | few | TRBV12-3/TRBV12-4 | CASSPVLRSYNEQFF